This entry describes one TCR beta chain. Genomic DNA of every subset was divided equally among multiple immunoSEQ plates. TCRdb keeps only in-frame clones here, not all; method: immunoSEQ multiplex PCR. The sample has about 2.4 million clones, under 95% seen once; the top ten hold roughly 0.39%. The sample originates from a study of shared clonotypes between healthy human individuals. This sequence was found in a man younger than 35 in good health. Some clones in this sample may be carry-over from other donors' samples. Sequenced sample: naive CD4+ T cells from PBMCs. The subset is: CD45RA+ positively selected.

CDR3 coding DNA: TGTGCCAGCAGCCTCACTAGCGGGAGTTGGACCGGGGAGCTGTTTTTT. This codes for CASSLTSGSWTGELFF. This chain joins TRBV5-5 and TRBJ2-2; TRBD2 agrees at 11 bases. The CDR3 totals 16 residues. In germline, CDR1 is SGHKS, CDR2 YYEKEE (reference sequence). J lost 5 bases, V lost 4 bases, and 7 bases had no gene match.